What follows are 19 T cell receptor beta chains derived from one specimen sequenced in a study of early T cells in non-severe SARS-CoV-2 infection. Each CDR3 protein is one row after TCRdb ran MiXCR on the 5' RACE reads. The sample holds some 38,000 distinct CDR3 sequences; roughly 4.5% are singletons and the top ten take roughly 15%. The sequencing input was whole blood. The receptors here all came from an adult who was a healthcare worker with PCR-confirmed SARS-CoV-2 infection or an uninfected control (not recorded which).

This clonotype was observed at least ten times. The J gene is TRBJ1-2, the V gene TRBV6-2 or TRBV6-3; D is perhaps TRBD1 (5 bases). Germline V gene data show CDR1 as MNHEY and CDR2 as SVGEGT. The CDR3 loop spans 11 amino acids. The V end lost 6 bases, the J end lost 6 bases, and 8 bases lay between the germline ends. For the CDR3, the DNA is TGTGCCAGCAGCCAGGGAAATGGCTACACCTTC. Its translation is CASSQGNGYTF.

At least ten counts were recorded for this clonotype. J is TRBJ2-5 and V is TRBV7-9; D possibly corresponds to TRBD2 (5 bases). This CDR3 contains 13 residues. The V gene's germline CDR1 is SEHNR and CDR2 FQNEAQ (reference sequence). Between the trimmed V and J ends, which lost 3 bases and 7 bases, there was a span of 12 bases. CDR3 bases: TGTGCCAGCAGCTTTGACTATACGGGGACCCAGTACTTC. It encodes CASSFDYTGTQYF.

This clonotype was observed a few times. V and J are TRBV5-1 and TRBJ2-2; D possibly corresponds to TRBD1 (5 bases). Germline assignment: CDR1 SGHRS and CDR2 YFSETQ. This CDR3 comprises 14 residues. Trimming shortened V by 2 bases and J by 3 bases, and 8 bases separated the two germline ends. The CDR3: CASSFGADTGELFF. The DNA for the CDR3 is TGCGCCAGCAGCTTTGGGGCAGACACCGGGGAGCTGTTTTTT.

This clonotype was observed many times. The V call is TRBV5-4, the J call TRBJ1-2; TRBD1 matches 7 bases. This CDR3 spans 13 amino acids. The J segment lost 2 bases and the V segment lost 3 bases, leaving 1 base of the junction unmatched. The germline V gene encodes CDR1 SGHNT and CDR2 YYREEE (reference sequence). The CDR3 DNA sequence: TGTGCCAGCAGCTGGACAGGAAACTATGGCTACACCTTC. Translated: CASSWTGNYGYTF.

CDR3: CASSLAGDLYGYTF. The CDR3 region has the DNA TGTGCCAGCAGCTTAGCAGGGGACCTCTATGGCTACACCTTC. The chain couples TRBV7-2 to TRBJ1-2; D is possibly TRBD1 (5 bases). CDR3 length equals 14 residues. Looked up from germline, CDR1 is SGHTA and CDR2 is FQGNSA. V was trimmed by 0 bases and J by 4 bases, leaving 9 bases between them.

Only a few counts were recorded for this clonotype. CDR3 region: CAWSRRSASDYGYTF. The CDR3 DNA follows: TGTGCCTGGAGTAGACGGTCCGCTTCAGACTATGGCTACACCTTC. The rearrangement joins TRBV30 to TRBJ1-2; no clear D. The CDR3 has 15 amino acids. Between the trimmed V and J ends, which lost 2 bases and 3 bases, there was a span of 16 bases. Germline V gene sequence: CDR1 GTSNPN, CDR2 SVGIG (reference sequence).

V usage is TRBV10-2 and J usage is TRBJ2-3; 11 nucleotides match TRBD1. The V and J ends lost 6 bases and 5 bases, in that order; junction bases with no gene match: 4. The germline V gene has CDR1 WSHSY and CDR2 SAAADI. The CDR3 extends over 14 amino acids. The CDR3 sequence: CASSGTGGRDTQYF. DNA of the CDR3: TGCGCCAGCAGCGGGACAGGGGGGAGAGATACGCAGTATTTT.

This clonotype was detected ten times or more. The chain employs TRBV7-2 and TRBJ2-1; TRBD1 is a possible D gene (6 bases). CDR1 is SGHTA and CDR2 is FQGNSA in the germline V gene. The CDR3 has 16 amino acids. Trimming shortened V by 5 bases and J by 0 bases, and 14 bases separated the two germline ends. CDR3 sequence: CASSPQTGSSYNEQFF. In nucleotides, the CDR3 is TGTGCCAGCAGCCCCCAAACAGGGAGCTCCTACAATGAGCAGTTCTTC.

This clonotype was recorded a few times. The chain employs TRBV6-6 and TRBJ2-2; 9 bases fit TRBD1. The CDR3 extends over 14 amino acids. Trimming at V came to 5 bases and at J to 7 bases, leaving 5 bases not matched to a gene. In germline, CDR1 is MNHNY, CDR2 SVGAGI (reference sequence). The CDR3 sequence is CASSTGTGNGELFF. CDR3 coding DNA: TGTGCCAGCAGTACCGGGACAGGGAACGGGGAGCTGTTTTTT.

This clonotype showed up many times. The CDR3 region is CASSLSGRGDNEQYF. As DNA, the CDR3 is TGCGCCAGCAGCTTGTCGGGCCGGGGAGACAACGAGCAGTACTTC. The chain links TRBV5-1 to TRBJ2-7, with D perhaps TRBD2 (5 bases). Trimming left V 1 base short and J 5 bases short, with 16 bases between. The germline V gene encodes CDR1 SGHRS and CDR2 YFSETQ. There are 15 residues in the CDR3.

In its sample, this clonotype is medium-sized. The chain employs TRBV20-1 and TRBJ2-5; 7 nucleotides align to TRBD2. The length of the CDR3 is 11 residues. The germline V gene encodes CDR1 DFQATT and CDR2 SNEGSKA (reference sequence). The trim removed 6 bases at V and 3 bases at J, leaving 1 base unmatched. In DNA form, the CDR3 reads TGCAGTGCAGCGGGAAAAGAGACCCAGTACTTC. As protein: CSAAGKETQYF.

This clonotype was recorded many times. The rearrangement uses TRBV29-1 and TRBJ1-6; TRBD1 matches 8 bases. Germline values: CDR1 SQVTM, CDR2 ANQGSEA. The CDR3 runs to 14 residues. With 6 bases clipped from V and 10 bases from J, the junction kept 11 bases outside the gene matches. CDR3: CSVAGTGKNSPLHF. DNA for the CDR3: TGCAGCGTGGCCGGGACAGGAAAGAACTCACCCCTCCACTTT.

This clonotype was seen many times. J is TRBJ1-2 and V is TRBV19; 7 bases map to TRBD1. The germline V gene has CDR1 LNHDA and CDR2 SQIVND (reference sequence). V was clipped by 5 bases and J by 2 bases; unmatched bases: 8. The CDR3 has 15 amino acids. As DNA, the CDR3 is TGTGCCAGTAGTGTTTCAGGGGGGACCAACTATGGCTACACCTTC. Its translation is CASSVSGGTNYGYTF.

This clonotype appeared many times. The V call is TRBV5-1, the J call TRBJ2-3, with 8 bases that match TRBD2. This CDR3 is 14 amino acids long. Germline V gene sequence: CDR1 SGHRS, CDR2 YFSETQ. Germline trimming cut 6 bases from V and 1 base from J; bases unmatched to any gene: 4. This chain's CDR3 is CASKVTSGTDTQYF. CDR3 DNA: TGCGCCAGCAAAGTGACTAGCGGCACAGATACGCAGTATTTT.

Worth noting for this clonotype: Mismatch with germline at one junction end may stem from a read error. The chain has TRBV18 and TRBJ2-1; 8 nucleotides match TRBD2. CDR3 length: 12 residues. The germline gives CDR1 KGHSH, CDR2 LQKENI. The CDR3 reads CASSPPSGGAHF. As DNA, the CDR3 is TGTGCCAGCTCACCTCCCAGCGGGGGCGCGCATTTC.

Many counts were recorded for this clonotype. This chain connects TRBV29-1 to TRBJ1-1; D is undetermined. Trimming shortened V by 5 bases and J by 1 base, and 11 bases separated the two germline ends. The CDR3 consists of 13 residues. Germline V gene sequence: CDR1 SQVTM, CDR2 ANQGSEA. CDR3 loop: CSVRPLSNTEAFF. The DNA for the CDR3 is TGCAGCGTTAGACCCCTTTCGAACACTGAAGCTTTCTTT.

This clonotype was seen at least ten times. V gene TRBV20-1 combines with J gene TRBJ1-2, with TRBD1 matching over 10 bases. Trimming cost V 6 bases and J 7 bases; bases outside gene matches: 8. The CDR3 contains 13 residues. CDR1 DFQATT and CDR2 SNEGSKA come from the germline V gene (reference sequence). CDR3 amino acids: CSAFAGTGVGYTF. CDR3 sequence (DNA): TGCAGTGCCTTCGCCGGGACAGGGGTTGGCTACACCTTC.

This clonotype has only a few counts. The genes are TRBV6-6 and TRBJ1-1, with D unresolved. Deletions cut 6 bases from V and 1 base from J, with 18 bases between. The length of the CDR3 is 16 residues. Germline V gene sequence: CDR1 MNHNY, CDR2 SVGAGI (reference sequence). CDR3 DNA sequence: TGTGCCAGCAGCCAGCGACACATAGCGGCGAACACTGAAGCTTTCTTT. Translated: CASSQRHIAANTEAFF.

This clonotype was seen many times. The V call is TRBV20-1, the J call TRBJ1-6; D is unclear. Trimming pared 6 bases from V and 7 bases from J, leaving 19 bases between. Germline CDR1 DFQATT, CDR2 SNEGSKA (reference sequence). This CDR3 has 15 residues. The CDR3 nucleotides read TGCAGTGCGCGGCTTGGACGGATGGAGAATTCACCCCTCCACTTT. Protein: CSARLGRMENSPLHF.